These 31 T cell receptor beta chains originate from one sample sequenced in a study of shared T cell receptors in the human thymus. TCRdb's copy holds only in-frame clones and misses some; the assay was immunoSEQ multiplex PCR. Altogether hundreds of thousands of clones are present, roughly 90% being singletons, with the ten largest covering 0.0095% to 0.013%. The same sample was also studied in work on human thymus T cells.

Material for sequencing was thymocytes. Receptors were obtained from a boy under two years old with a congenital heart defect.

The CDR3: CASSLQDQDEQFF. The CDR3 region has the DNA TGCGCCAGCAGCTTGCAAGACCAGGATGAGCAGTTCTTC. This chain joins TRBV5-1 and TRBJ2-1, with D unclear. The CDR3 runs to 13 residues. V was pared by 1 base and J by 8 bases, with 10 bases between. Germline V gives CDR1 SGHRS, CDR2 YFSETQ.

V is TRBV28 and J is TRBJ2-1; 9 bases match TRBD2. The CDR3 loop spans 16 amino acids. CDR1 is MDHEN, CDR2 SYDVKM, per germline. J was trimmed by 7 bases and V by 2 bases; bases with no gene match: 9. This chain's CDR3 is CASSLPRDSGSNEQFF. The CDR3 nucleotides are TGTGCCAGCAGTTTACCCCGAGATAGCGGGAGTAATGAGCAGTTCTTC.

V and J are TRBV4-1 and TRBJ2-5; TRBD2 matches at 7 bases. V lost 0 bases and J lost 2; bases outside the gene matches: 9. The CDR3 covers 17 residues. Germline CDR1 MGHRA, CDR2 YSYEKL. The CDR3 loop is CASSQELCGGKQETQYF. DNA of the CDR3: TGCGCCAGCAGCCAAGAACTTTGCGGGGGAAAACAAGAGACCCAGTACTTC.

V gene TRBV12-5 combines with J gene TRBJ1-5, with D possibly matching TRBD1 (6 bases). Germline V CDR1 and CDR2: LGHNT, FRNRAP. Trimming left V 7 bases short and J 5 bases short, with 15 bases between. The CDR3 is 14 residues long. CDR3 sequence reads: CASASGANHQPQHF. In DNA form, the CDR3 reads TGTGCTAGTGCCTCAGGGGCTAATCATCAGCCCCAGCATTTT.

The chain joins TRBV27 to TRBJ2-3; tentatively, D is TRBD2 (6 bases). The CDR3 extends over 15 amino acids. Germline V gene sequence: CDR1 MNHEY, CDR2 SMNVEV (reference sequence). Trimming removed 7 bases at V and 4 bases at J, with 18 bases between. CDR3 in DNA: TGTGCCAGCACCGTGACTAGGATTGGTGCAGATACGCAGTATTTT. This sequence encodes CASTVTRIGADTQYF.

This clone occurred a few times. The V and J genes are TRBV4-3 and TRBJ2-1; no firm D call. Per germline, CDR1 LGHNA and CDR2 YSLEER. The CDR3 runs 11 residues. Trimming removed 1 base at V and 12 bases at J, with 7 bases between. For the CDR3, the DNA is TGCGCCAGCAGCCAAGGGCAGCGGCAGTTCTTC. This codes for CASSQGQRQFF.

The chain links TRBV4-1 to TRBJ2-2; 7 bases fit TRBD1. V lost 0 bases, J lost 6 bases, and 10 bases stayed unmatched. The length of the CDR3 is 17 residues. Germline V gene sequence: CDR1 MGHRA, CDR2 YSYEKL. The CDR3 here is CASSQDRDSQHAGELFF. CDR3 in DNA: TGCGCCAGCAGCCAAGATCGGGACAGCCAACACGCCGGGGAGCTGTTTTTT.

The chain combines TRBV5-1 with TRBJ2-3, with no clear D. V gave up 3 bases and J gave up 6 bases, with 20 bases separating them. Germline CDR1 reads SGHRS; CDR2 reads YFSETQ. The CDR3 contains 16 residues. The chain's CDR3 is CASSSFPKLNRDTQYF. CDR3 sequence (DNA): TGCGCCAGCAGCTCCTTTCCCAAATTAAACCGGGATACGCAGTATTTT.

The J gene is TRBJ2-7, the V gene TRBV12-5; 10 positions agree with TRBD1. Trimming cost V 0 bases and J 2 bases; bases outside gene matches: 4. This CDR3 contains 16 residues. CDR1 and CDR2 from the germline V gene are LGHNT and FRNRAP. For the CDR3, the DNA is TGTGCTAGTGGTTTGGTACCGGGACAGGGGCCCTACGAGCAGTACTTC. Amino acid sequence: CASGLVPGQGPYEQYF. Based on the CDR3 plus reference TRBV12-5 and TRBJ2-7, the full variable domain is DARVTQTPRHKVTEMGQEVTMRCQPILGHNTVFWYRQTMMQGLELLAYFRNRAPLDDSGMPKDRFSAEMPDATLATLKIQPSEPRDSAVYFCASGLVPGQGPYEQYFGPGTRLTVT.

The rearrangement links TRBV2 to TRBJ2-5; the match to TRBD2 covers 9 bases. This CDR3 has 16 residues. CDR1 SNHLY and CDR2 FYNNEI come from the germline V gene. Germline trimming cut 0 bases from V and 5 bases from J; bases unmatched to any gene: 7. CDR3 in amino acids: CASSEAEASGIETQYF. The CDR3 DNA follows: TGTGCCAGCAGTGAAGCTGAGGCTAGCGGGATTGAGACCCAGTACTTC.

The chain joins TRBV29-1 to TRBJ2-3; 10 bases fit TRBD2. The length of the CDR3 is 18 residues. The V gene end was trimmed by 3 bases and the J gene end by 5 bases; junction bases not matched to a gene: 17. The germline gives CDR1 SQVTM, CDR2 ANQGSEA. The CDR3 sequence is CSVDFGGRLAGEIDTQYF. The CDR3 DNA sequence: TGCAGCGTTGACTTCGGGGGGAGGCTAGCGGGAGAAATAGATACGCAGTATTTT.

This chain links TRBV7-2 with TRBJ2-7, with D possibly being TRBD2 (6 bases). The CDR3 runs to 12 residues. Trimming took off 11 bases at V and 7 bases at J, with 18 bases between the two ends. The V gene's germline CDR1 is SGHTA and CDR2 FQGNSA. The CDR3 DNA reads TGTGCCTCCCCAGGGACTGAGGGAGAGCAGTACTTC. This sequence encodes CASPGTEGEQYF.

The chain is built from TRBV2 and TRBJ2-7, with 10 bases fitting TRBD2. Germline loops: CDR1 SNHLY, CDR2 FYNNEI. Germline trimming cut 11 bases from V and 2 bases from J; bases unmatched to any gene: 9. This CDR3 spans 14 amino acids. The CDR3 loop reads CAVSRTSGPYEQYF. CDR3 in DNA: TGTGCCGTAAGTAGGACTAGCGGACCCTACGAGCAGTACTTC.

The chain recombines TRBV28 with TRBJ2-7, with D perhaps matching TRBD2 (6 bases). This CDR3 is built from 16 residues. V lost 8 bases to trimming and J lost 8 bases, with 28 bases between them. CDR1 and CDR2 from the germline V gene are MDHEN and SYDVKM. The CDR3 nucleotides read TGTGCCAGCCTCTCGCGGGACTCCCCGAGGACTGGAAAGCAGTACTTC. Translated, it gives CASLSRDSPRTGKQYF.

The chain is built from TRBV13 and TRBJ2-1, with D maybe TRBD2 (5 bases). This CDR3 has 14 residues. Germline V gene sequence: CDR1 PRHDT, CDR2 FYEKMQ (reference sequence). V was cut by 7 bases and J by 2 bases, with 12 bases left in between. The CDR3 loop is CASTGLRTYNEQFF. DNA of the CDR3: TGTGCCAGCACGGGGTTACGGACCTACAATGAGCAGTTCTTC.

The gene calls are TRBV27 and TRBJ2-1, with D tentatively TRBD2 (5 bases). CDR3 size: 16 residues. Trimming left V 5 bases short and J 7 bases short, with 21 bases between. CDR1 and CDR2 (germline): MNHEY, SMNVEV (reference sequence). DNA for the CDR3: TGTGCCAGCAGTCCCTCGACCTATCTCGGGGAGAATGAGCAGTTCTTC. Its protein is CASSPSTYLGENEQFF.

The J gene is TRBJ2-3, the V gene TRBV14, with D perhaps matching TRBD2 (6 bases). From germline, CDR1 is SGHDN and CDR2 FVKESK. V was trimmed by 4 bases and J by 2 bases, leaving 10 bases between them. CDR3 length equals 14 residues. CDR3 amino acids: CASSPELATDTQYF. CDR3 sequence (DNA): TGTGCCAGCAGCCCAGAACTAGCCACAGATACGCAGTATTTT.

This chain connects TRBV25-1 to TRBJ2-1; 10 bases align to TRBD2. V was clipped by 3 bases and J by 8 bases; unmatched bases: 10. Germline-derived CDR1 and CDR2 are MGHDK and SYGVNS. The CDR3 spans 16 residues. This CDR3 is CASSDEEREGRYEQFF. CDR3 nucleotide sequence: TGTGCCAGCAGTGATGAGGAGCGGGAGGGCCGGTATGAGCAGTTCTTC. The entire variable domain, with the rest obtained from reference TRBV25-1 and TRBJ2-1, is as follows: EADIYQTPRYLVIGTGKKITLECSQTMGHDKMYWYQQDPGMELHLIHYSYGVNSTEKGDLSSESTVSRIRTEHFPLTLESARPSHTSQYLCASSDEEREGRYEQFFGPGTRLTVL.

The V call is TRBV27, the J call TRBJ1-5; no clear D. This CDR3 spans 15 amino acids. CDR1 and CDR2 from the germline V gene are MNHEY and SMNVEV (reference sequence). V lost 4 bases, J lost 0 bases, and 10 bases lay in between. This chain's CDR3 is CASSWRPYSNQPQHF. The CDR3 DNA reads TGTGCCAGCAGTTGGAGGCCTTATAGCAATCAGCCCCAGCATTTT.

The chain joins TRBV19 to TRBJ1-5; tentative D call: TRBD1 (5 bases). The length of the CDR3 is 14 residues. V was shortened by 6 bases and J by 4 bases, with 13 bases between the two germline ends. The germline gives CDR1 LNHDA, CDR2 SQIVND (reference sequence). CDR3 coding DNA: TGTGCCAGTAGCAGGTGGGGGGGGAATCAGCCCCAGCATTTT. This sequence encodes CASSRWGGNQPQHF. Full variable domain (missing parts from reference TRBV19 and TRBJ1-5): DGGITQSPKYLFRKEGQNVTLSCEQNLNHDAMYWYRQDPGQGLRLIYYSQIVNDFQKGDIAEGYSVSREKKESFPLTVTSAQKNPTAFYLCASSRWGGNQPQHFGDGTRLSIL.

This clone was counted a single time. The CDR3 region is CASSLTSWERDPLSQETQYF. The CDR3 DNA reads as TGCGCCAGCAGCTTGACGTCTTGGGAGCGGGATCCCCTTAGCCAAGAGACCCAGTACTTC. The chain employs TRBV5-1 and TRBJ2-5; the match to TRBD2 covers 7 bases. The V gene end was trimmed by 1 base and the J gene end by 1 base; junction bases not matched to a gene: 19. The germline gives CDR1 SGHRS, CDR2 YFSETQ. The CDR3 loop spans 20 amino acids.

The gene calls are TRBV11-1 and TRBJ2-5; TRBD2 matches at 7 bases. In germline, CDR1 is SGHAT, CDR2 FQDESV (reference sequence). The CDR3 is 17 residues long. The V gene end was trimmed by 4 bases and the J gene end by 1 base; junction bases not matched to a gene: 12. The CDR3 spells CASSYPLAEDPQETQYF. The DNA of the CDR3 is TGTGCCAGCAGCTACCCCCTAGCGGAAGACCCCCAAGAGACCCAGTACTTC.

This sequence joins TRBV4-3 and TRBJ2-5; perhaps TRBD2 as D (5 bases). Germline values: CDR1 LGHNA, CDR2 YSLEER. V was pared by 1 base and J by 1 base, with 13 bases between. The CDR3 has 16 residues. The CDR3 DNA reads TGCGCCAGCAGCCAAGGAGGGAGTTCAGGCCAAGAGACCCAGTACTTC. Translating it yields CASSQGGSSGQETQYF.

The chain uses TRBV14 and TRBJ2-7; the D gene is possibly TRBD1 (5 bases). Germline V gene sequence: CDR1 SGHDN, CDR2 FVKESK. The CDR3 spans 15 residues. Trimming removed 1 base at V and 0 bases at J, with 10 bases between. CDR3 protein: CASSQGGRDSYEQYF. The CDR3 nucleotides read TGTGCCAGCAGCCAAGGTGGCAGGGACTCCTACGAGCAGTACTTC.

The chain is built from TRBV4-1 and TRBJ1-3, with TRBD1 identical over 7 bases. The CDR3 has 19 residues. The germline V gene encodes CDR1 MGHRA and CDR2 YSYEKL. Unmatched junction bases numbered 11, after V lost 0 bases and J lost 0 bases. The CDR3, as DNA: TGCGCCAGCAGCCAAGAAAGGGGGCCAGTCGCGAACTCTGGAAACACCATATATTTT. Translated: CASSQERGPVANSGNTIYF.

V is TRBV4-1 and J is TRBJ2-7; no definite D call. Germline V gene sequence: CDR1 MGHRA, CDR2 YSYEKL. This CDR3 contains 14 residues. The V end lost 4 bases, the J end lost 4 bases, and 14 bases lay between the germline ends. DNA of the CDR3: TGCGCCAGCAGCCTGGAGACCGGAGAGTACGAGCAGTACTTC. This encodes CASSLETGEYEQYF.

In nucleotides, the CDR3 is TGTGCCAGCACCTCCGGGACTAGCGTGAATCAAAACATTCAGTACTTC. Its translation is CASTSGTSVNQNIQYF. V usage is TRBV6-6 and J usage is TRBJ2-4, with TRBD2 identical over 10 bases. The J segment lost 5 bases and the V segment lost 7 bases, leaving 11 bases of the junction unmatched. This CDR3 region has 16 residues. CDR1 and CDR2 from the germline V gene are MNHNY and SVGAGI (reference sequence).

The chain recombines TRBV4-1 with TRBJ2-3; 9 bases map to TRBD2. V shed 3 bases, J shed 7 bases, and the junction held 8 bases outside the gene matches. In germline, CDR1 is MGHRA, CDR2 YSYEKL. This CDR3 contains 15 residues. CDR3: CASSQTSGVSHTQYF. CDR3 bases: TGCGCCAGCAGCCAGACTAGCGGAGTCAGCCATACGCAGTATTTT.

A single count supports this clone. The V gene is TRBV7-2, the J gene TRBJ2-7, with D tentatively TRBD1 (6 bases). CDR1 is SGHTA and CDR2 is FQGNSA in the germline V gene. The CDR3 has 16 amino acids. Trimming removed 5 bases from V and 6 bases from J, with 23 bases in between. The CDR3 nucleotides read TGTGCCAGCAGCAGATCAACAATGGGACACCTTTGCGAGCAGTACTTC. Its protein is CASSRSTMGHLCEQYF.

The chain joins TRBV9 to TRBJ2-5, with TRBD2 as a possible D gene (5 bases). The V gene lost 0 bases and the J gene lost 2 bases, with 14 bases spanning the gap. Germline CDR1 reads SGDLS; CDR2 reads YYNGEE. The CDR3 has 16 amino acids. The chain's CDR3 is CASSVGFGNAQETQYF. The CDR3 DNA is TGTGCCAGCAGCGTAGGATTCGGGAACGCGCAAGAGACCCAGTACTTC.

The chain is built from TRBV19 and TRBJ2-5, with D perhaps matching TRBD2 (7 bases). The CDR3 extends over 15 amino acids. In germline, CDR1 is LNHDA, CDR2 SQIVND (reference sequence). V was cut by 3 bases and J by 2 bases, with 13 bases left in between. In DNA form, the CDR3 reads TGTGCCAGTAGTATCAAGGGGAGGGGGCAAGAGACCCAGTACTTC. Amino acids: CASSIKGRGQETQYF. The variable domain in full, with the rest retrieved from reference TRBV19 and TRBJ2-5, is DGGITQSPKYLFRKEGQNVTLSCEQNLNHDAMYWYRQDPGQGLRLIYYSQIVNDFQKGDIAEGYSVSREKKESFPLTVTSAQKNPTAFYLCASSIKGRGQETQYFGPGTRLLVL.